Shown below are 27 T cell receptor beta chains from a single sample sequenced in a study of blood T cell repertoires in COVID-19. The table came from immunoSEQ multiplex PCR; TCRdb's copy has only in-frame clones and leaves some out. The table lists 200,000 to 250,000 clones, approximately 81% of them singletons, with over 15% in the top ten. Material: PBMCs or T cells enriched from blood (not recorded which). All receptors come from a man aged 40-55 years who had recovered from COVID-19.

The J gene is TRBJ2-2, the V gene TRBV7-3; no definite D call. The CDR3 runs 13 residues. Trimming cost V 8 bases and J 1 base, with 8 bases left between them. CDR1 and CDR2 from the germline V gene are SGHTA and FQGTGA. As DNA, the CDR3 is TGTGCCAGCGGTGAGCAGAACACCGGGGAGCTGTTTTTT. Protein sequence: CASGEQNTGELFF.

V and J are TRBV27 and TRBJ2-7, with D perhaps TRBD1 (6 bases). The CDR3 sequence is 15 residues long. Trimming removed 6 bases at V and 2 bases at J, with 17 bases between. Germline V gives CDR1 MNHEY, CDR2 SMNVEV (reference sequence). CDR3 sequence reads: CASRRGGAPTYEQYF. The CDR3 DNA reads TGTGCCAGCAGAAGAGGGGGAGCGCCCACCTACGAGCAGTACTTC.

The chain is built from TRBV19 and TRBJ2-7, with D possibly being TRBD2 (6 bases). This CDR3 contains 14 residues. Trimming removed 3 bases from V and 2 bases from J, with 11 bases in between. CDR1 is LNHDA and CDR2 is SQIVND in the germline V gene (reference sequence). CDR3 bases: TGTGCCAGTAGTATCAGTAGCGGCCCCTACGAGCAGTACTTC. Its protein product is CASSISSGPYEQYF.

V gene TRBV9 combines with J gene TRBJ1-1; possibly TRBD1 for D (6 bases). Germline V gene data show CDR1 as SGDLS and CDR2 as YYNGEE. This CDR3 comprises 13 residues. V was trimmed by 4 bases and J by 3 bases, leaving 10 bases between them. The DNA for the CDR3 is TGTGCCAGCAGCCTACAGGGAGACACTGAAGCTTTCTTT. Its protein is CASSLQGDTEAFF.

The rearrangement joins TRBV14 to TRBJ2-5; 7 positions match TRBD2. Germline V CDR1 and CDR2: SGHDN, FVKESK. With 2 bases clipped from V and 4 bases from J, the junction kept 4 bases outside the gene matches. This CDR3 spans 14 amino acids. Written as DNA, the CDR3 is TGTGCCAGCAGCCAAAGGGAGGGCCGAGAGACCCAGTACTTC. This encodes CASSQREGRETQYF.

This sequence joins TRBV5-1 and TRBJ1-2; tentative D call: TRBD1 (6 bases). Germline lookup yields CDR1 SGHRS and CDR2 YFSETQ. The V and J ends lost 4 bases and 8 bases respectively, with 21 bases between them. The CDR3 loop spans 15 amino acids. The CDR3 nucleotides read TGCGCCAGCAGCCAACTACCGACAGGAGGCTACGGCTACACCTTC. This codes for CASSQLPTGGYGYTF.

The chain employs TRBV4-3 and TRBJ2-1, with 9 bases aligning to TRBD2. The junction had 7 bases not matched to a gene; V was cut back by 4 bases and J by 6 bases. CDR1 and CDR2 from the germline V gene are LGHNA and YSLEER. This CDR3 comprises 15 residues. In DNA form, the CDR3 reads TGCGCCAGCAGCCCAGGGACTAGCCGTCTCAATGAGCAGTTCTTC. It translates to CASSPGTSRLNEQFF.

CDR3 loop: CASSYGPYNEQFF. CDR3 sequence (DNA): TGTGCCAGCAGTTACGGCCCCTACAATGAGCAGTTCTTC. This chain joins TRBV6-6 and TRBJ2-1; D not resolved. In germline, CDR1 is MNHNY, CDR2 SVGAGI (reference sequence). Trimming stripped 2 bases from V and 2 bases from J, with 4 bases between. This CDR3 spans 13 amino acids.

The chain carries TRBV6-6 and TRBJ1-2; 9 bases fit TRBD1. Germline trimming cut 4 bases from V and 4 bases from J; bases unmatched to any gene: 4. Germline CDR1 reads MNHNY; CDR2 reads SVGAGI (reference sequence). The CDR3 consists of 14 residues. CDR3 nucleotide sequence: TGTGCCAGCAGTTCCGTGACAGGGGGCTATGGCTACACCTTC. Its translation: CASSSVTGGYGYTF.

V gene TRBV11-2 combines with J gene TRBJ2-1, with 9 positions matching TRBD2. Per the germline V gene, CDR1 is SGHAT and CDR2 is FQNNGV. The CDR3 has 16 residues. Germline trimming cut 1 base from V and 7 bases from J; bases unmatched to any gene: 8. The CDR3 protein is CASSLVLAGGGNEQFF. The CDR3, as DNA: TGTGCCAGCAGCTTAGTCCTTGCGGGAGGGGGAAATGAGCAGTTCTTC.

This chain joins TRBV19 and TRBJ1-2, with unresolved D. CDR1 and CDR2 from the germline V gene are LNHDA and SQIVND (reference sequence). With 5 bases removed from V and 7 bases from J, the gap between germline ends came to 11 bases. CDR3 length equals 12 residues. Here the CDR3 reads CASSLSLSGYTF. The CDR3 nucleotides read TGTGCCAGTAGTCTTAGTTTGAGTGGCTACACCTTC.

This clone was seen only a few times. This sequence joins TRBV12-3 or TRBV12-4 and TRBJ2-7; D uncertain. V was pared by 2 bases and J by 9 bases, with 11 bases between. The CDR3 covers 12 residues. CDR3 nucleotides: TGTGCCAGCAGTTTAAACAGCCCTTGGCAGTACTTC. It encodes CASSLNSPWQYF.

The chain recombines TRBV11-2 with TRBJ1-3; possibly TRBD1 for D (6 bases). Germline V gene lookup returns CDR1 SGHAT and CDR2 FQNNGV. This CDR3 spans 15 amino acids. V was cut by 4 bases and J by 4 bases, with 14 bases left in between. CDR3 bases: TGTGCCAGCAGCTCGGTTAGGGGGAAAGGAAACACCATATATTTT. Its translation is CASSSVRGKGNTIYF.

The V call is TRBV5-1, the J call TRBJ1-5; D is possibly TRBD1 (6 bases). The CDR3 runs 13 residues. CDR1 is SGHRS and CDR2 is YFSETQ in the germline V gene. V was pared by 4 bases and J by 9 bases, with 14 bases between. CDR3 in amino acids: CASSPDRGPPQHF. The CDR3 DNA follows: TGCGCCAGCAGCCCGGACAGAGGTCCGCCCCAGCATTTT.

The chain joins TRBV7-9 to TRBJ2-7, with TRBD1 matching 7 bases. This CDR3 is built from 13 residues. Germline CDR1 reads SEHNR; CDR2 reads FQNEAQ (reference sequence). Trimming took 5 bases from V and 9 from J; bases not matched to a gene: 10. The CDR3 DNA follows: TGTGCCAGCAGCGCGAGGACAGGTAGTGGGCAGTACTTC. This gives the protein CASSARTGSGQYF. The variable domain in full, with the rest retrieved from reference TRBV7-9 and TRBJ2-7, is DTGVSQNPRHKITKRGQNVTFRCDPISEHNRLYWYRQTLGQGPEFLTYFQNEAQLEKSRLLSDRFSAERPKGSFSTLEIQRTEQGDSAMYLCASSARTGSGQYFGPGTRLTVT.

The rearrangement uses TRBV19 and TRBJ1-5; D possibly corresponds to TRBD1 (6 bases). V gave up 5 bases and J gave up 7 bases, with 12 bases separating them. The CDR3 loop spans 13 amino acids. Germline CDR1 and CDR2: LNHDA and SQIVND (reference sequence). The CDR3 region has the DNA TGTGCCAGTAGTGAACAGGGTGAACAGCCCCAGCATTTT. Amino acids: CASSEQGEQPQHF. Full variable domain (rest looked up from reference TRBV19 and TRBJ1-5): DGGITQSPKYLFRKEGQNVTLSCEQNLNHDAMYWYRQDPGQGLRLIYYSQIVNDFQKGDIAEGYSVSREKKESFPLTVTSAQKNPTAFYLCASSEQGEQPQHFGDGTRLSIL.

The chain is built from TRBV5-8 and TRBJ2-3; tentative D call: TRBD2 (6 bases). V lost 2 bases, J lost 3 bases, and 16 bases lay in between. The germline CDR1 and CDR2 sequences are SGHTS and YDEGEE. The CDR3 length is 16 residues. The CDR3 spells CASSFRLARRTDTQYF. CDR3 bases: TGTGCCAGCAGCTTTCGGCTAGCGAGGAGAACAGATACGCAGTATTTT.

This clone was detected a few times. The chain uses TRBV4-2 and TRBJ2-1; TRBD2 might be the D (5 bases). Germline loops: CDR1 LGHNA, CDR2 YNFKEQ. CDR3 length: 14 residues. Trimming cost V 1 base and J 8 bases, with 12 bases left between them. CDR3: CASSQVGLLDEQFF. DNA for the CDR3: TGTGCCAGCAGCCAAGTCGGCCTACTAGATGAGCAGTTCTTC.

The chain is built from TRBV27 and TRBJ1-4; possibly TRBD1 for D (5 bases). V was pared by 5 bases and J by 7 bases, with 14 bases between. The CDR3 sequence is 14 residues long. In germline, CDR1 is MNHEY, CDR2 SMNVEV (reference sequence). CDR3 bases: TGTGCCAGCAGTCAACAAGGGGCTGGTGAAAAACTGTTTTTT. It translates to CASSQQGAGEKLFF.

The chain uses TRBV4-1 and TRBJ2-7; 9 bases align to TRBD1. V trimming: 4 bases; J trimming: 1 base; junction bases outside the gene matches: 8. Germline CDR1 and CDR2: MGHRA and YSYEKL. This CDR3 is 16 amino acids long. CDR3 region: CASSRWQGQGSYEQYF. Written as DNA, the CDR3 is TGCGCCAGCAGCCGCTGGCAGGGACAGGGATCCTACGAGCAGTACTTC.

The rearrangement joins TRBV11-3 to TRBJ2-5, with a weak D call TRBD2 (5 bases). This CDR3 contains 15 residues. CDR1 is SGHNT and CDR2 is YENEEA in the germline V gene. V lost 1 base, J lost 5 bases, and 14 bases lay in between. The CDR3 nucleotides are TGTGCCAGCAGCTTAGTCAGCGGCTCCGGCGAGACCCAGTACTTC. This translates into CASSLVSGSGETQYF. The variable domain in full, with the rest retrieved from reference TRBV11-3 and TRBJ2-5, is EAGVVQSPRYKIIEKKQPVAFWCNPISGHNTLYWYLQNLGQGPELLIRYENEEAVDDSQLPKDRFSAERLKGVDSTLKIQPAELGDSAVYLCASSLVSGSGETQYFGPGTRLLVL.

The chain employs TRBV10-3 and TRBJ2-3; 8 bases agree with TRBD1. Germline values: CDR1 ENHRY, CDR2 SYGVKD. V was clipped by 4 bases and J by 5 bases; unmatched bases: 8. CDR3 length: 15 amino acids. The CDR3, as DNA: TGTGCCATCAGTGGGTCCCAGGGGGCGCGAGATACGCAGTATTTT. Its translation is CAISGSQGARDTQYF.

This chain connects TRBV5-4 to TRBJ1-2, with D maybe TRBD1 (5 bases). Trimming stripped 4 bases from V and 4 bases from J, with 11 bases between. Germline CDR1 and CDR2: SGHNT and YYREEE (reference sequence). The CDR3 consists of 13 residues. CDR3 bases: TGTGCCAGCAGCGGGGCCTCGGTCTATGGCTACACCTTC. Amino acid sequence: CASSGASVYGYTF.

The gene calls are TRBV9 and TRBJ2-1; TRBD2 matches at 11 bases. Germline CDR1 SGDLS, CDR2 YYNGEE. This CDR3 is built from 15 residues. J lost 10 bases, V lost 3 bases, and 9 bases had no gene match. CDR3 in amino acids: CASSDGLAGAGEQFF. CDR3 in DNA: TGTGCCAGCAGCGACGGACTAGCGGGTGCAGGGGAGCAGTTCTTC.

The chain carries TRBV3-1 (or the pseudogene TRBV3-2) and TRBJ1-1; possibly TRBD1 for D (5 bases). Looked up from germline, CDR1 is LGHDT and CDR2 is YNNKEL (reference sequence). The ends were cut back, 3 bases at V and 1 base at J, with 6 bases in the middle. The CDR3 runs 13 residues. This CDR3 reads CASSQTANTEAFF. The CDR3 DNA reads as TGTGCCAGCAGCCAGACAGCGAACACTGAAGCTTTCTTT.

This CDR3 reads CASSGQTSGRRDTQYF. CDR3 in DNA: TGTGCCAGCAGCGGACAGACTAGCGGACGAAGAGATACGCAGTATTTT. The rearrangement uses TRBV7-8 and TRBJ2-3; 9 bases line up with TRBD2. The CDR3 sequence is 16 residues long. J lost 5 bases, V lost 5 bases, and 11 bases had no gene match. Germline V gene sequence: CDR1 SGHVS, CDR2 FQNEAQ.

The V and J genes are TRBV12-3 or TRBV12-4 and TRBJ2-7; D gene uncertain. Trimming pared 3 bases from V and 3 bases from J, leaving 9 bases between. The CDR3 covers 13 residues. The chain's CDR3 is CASSLAKSYEQYF. CDR3 bases: TGTGCCAGCAGTTTGGCCAAAAGCTACGAGCAGTACTTC.